This T cell receptor beta chain was sequenced in a study of cytomegalovirus exposure and HLA in healthy donors. Primers for the PCR totalled 60 Vbeta and 13 Jbeta. Sequencing was performed with immunoSEQ multiplex PCR; in TCRdb, only in-frame clones are kept and a portion is missing. Among 180,000 or so clones listed, about four fifths were seen once. Germline V gene data show CDR1 as LGHNA and CDR2 as YSLEER. The CDR3 extends over 14 amino acids. After removal of 1 base from V and 6 bases from J, the junction contained 6 bases not matched to a gene. The receptor's source is a woman aged 25 to 45 in good health and CMV-seronegative. The sample comprised PBMCs. V and J are TRBV4-3 and TRBJ2-7, with 7 positions matching TRBD2. The CDR3 loop reads CASSQVSGGFEQYF. DNA of the CDR3: TGCGCCAGCAGCCAAGTGTCCGGGGGGTTCGAGCAGTACTTC.